These 3 T cell receptor beta chains share one sample of origin, sequenced in a study of glioma-infiltrating T cells. Using RNA template, CDR3s of TCR alpha and beta were amplified with iRepertoire arm-PCR. TCRdb re-derived calls from the multiplex PCR reads in MiXCR, one entry per CDR3 protein. Of about 180,000 distinct CDR3 sequences in the sample, around 42% were seen once. The sample taken for sequencing was glioma tissue, nonneoplastic brain tissue, or PBMCs (not recorded which). The receptors come from a human donor with low-grade glioma or glioblastoma, undergoing nonglioma brain surgery, or in good health (not recorded which).

This clonotype is a singleton in its sample. A much bigger clone sits one base away, suggesting this may be a read error. V and J are TRBV24-1 and TRBJ2-5; D gene ambiguous. The germline CDR1 and CDR2 sequences are KGHDR and SFDVKD. The CDR3 contains 13 residues. The CDR3 DNA is TGTGACACCAGTGCACGGACCAAAGAGACCCAGTACTTC. Encoded protein: CDTSARTKETQYF.

This clonotype was detected once. A much more abundant neighbour one base away suggests this may be a read error. CDR3 protein: CGARWGGTLINYGYTF. CDR3 bases: TGCGGTGCTAGATGGGGAGGGACACTGATTAACTATGGCTACACCTTC. The V gene is TRBV20-1, the J gene TRBJ1-2; a possible D gene is TRBD1 (6 bases). From germline, CDR1 is DFQATT and CDR2 SNEGSKA (reference sequence). The CDR3 has 16 amino acids.

The chain links TRBV3-1 to TRBJ1-4, with 10 bases fitting TRBD1. The germline V gene has CDR1 LGHDT and CDR2 YNNKEL (reference sequence). The CDR3 has 15 amino acids. The trim removed 4 bases at V and 4 bases at J, leaving 3 bases unmatched. DNA for the CDR3: TGTGCCAGCAGCCGCTGGACAGGGGGTAATGAAAAACTGTTTTTT. Amino acids: CASSRWTGGNEKLFF.